Here is one TCR beta chain with its context. The antigen it recognizes is unknown. Base qualities are missing; no much larger clone stands one base away. The approximately 40 donors, aged roughly 6 to 100 years, were systemically healthy Caucasian individuals from Russia. Roughly 10 milliliters of peripheral blood were drawn from each donor into EDTA-treated Vacutainer tubes. Ficoll-Paque density-gradient centrifugation was used to isolate PBMCs, with at least 6 million obtained per sample. Trizol reagent was used to extract total RNA from the PBMCs, yielding at least 5.5 micrograms per sample. The percentages of naive CD45RAhigh/CD27high T cells were determined by flow cytometry on a PBMC aliquot from every donor. These data are taken from a study of blood T cells in healthy people across ages (dated by TCRdb to between 2015 and 2017). General notes on the study: In model experiments, template switching captured roughly one uniquely barcoded TCR beta cDNA molecule for every two T cells. Using the same blood draw, the study looked at two additional independent replicas of 1 million unique cDNA reads for two donors, one aged 18 to 30 and the other aged 80 or older. To avoid experimental bias, donors of different ages were spread randomly across the sequencing lanes. Age-related changes in TCR beta repertoire diversity were measured in the study by deep sequencing normalized with unique cDNA molecular identifiers. Donors were grouped into four age groups: young (average approximately 16 years), middle-aged (over 35), aged (around 60) and long-lived (about 90). The study at large found these results: Observed TCR beta diversity per million T cells fell roughly linearly with age, and a significant reduction was already apparent by age about 38. Estimates of total diversity based on one million sequenced T cells were considered lower bounds and underestimates. Observed TCR beta diversity correlated strongly with the percentage of naive T cells measured by flow cytometry. Compared with the aged group, more naive CD4+ T cells, fewer expanded clones and increased TCR diversity were shown by the long-lived group, suggesting age selection. Since profiling was done on bulk unsorted PBMCs, naive and antigen-experienced compartments could not be conclusively compared. Because the CMV infection status of the donors was unknown, age-related changes in expanded clonotypes may potentially have been confounded.

The library relied on 5' RACE. Instrument on record: Illumina HiSeq 2500. A second PCR of roughly 6 to 11 cycles was run with a J-beta primer mix and a sample-barcoded 5' primer. A unique molecular identifier was introduced onto each TCR beta cDNA molecule by a template-switch 5' adaptor carrying 12 random nucleotides. At least 2.5 million CDR3-containing paired-end reads were obtained from each sample. First-strand cDNA was synthesized from all RNA with the Mint cDNA synthesis kit, primed by a TRBC-specific oligonucleotide. All cDNA was treated with uracil-DNA glycosylase and then went through a first 18-cycle PCR with the universal primers M1SS and BC2_uni_R. As for the original processing: For normalization, 1 million high-quality reads, each with a distinct molecular identifier, were randomly selected from each sample. Reads sharing molecular identifiers were discarded rather than binned into consensus sequences. MiTCR, set to a Q25 quality threshold and the strictest error-elimination algorithm, was used for CDR3 identification, clonotype clustering and error correction. A nonparametric unseen species model with Euler transformation was used to estimate lower-bound total TCR beta diversity. TCRdb cleaned the public reads at Q25 with fastp, built clones with MiXCR and kept in-frame beta chains. Rows are combined by CDR3 protein, so each entry shows the most common genes and DNA. V and J calls and clone size were set by TCRdb, not the authors. The table for this sample lists 650,000 to 800,000 distinct CDR3 sequences; about 42% of them were counted only once. The ten largest clones add up to 15% to 25% of the sample.

CDR1 and CDR2 are read off the germline V gene as SGHVS and FQNEAQ. V gives up 6 bases and J gives up 6 bases, and the segment between their germline ends measures 20 bases. CDR3 length: 16 amino acids, cysteine to phenylalanine. Just the 48-base CDR3 DNA is kept, in frame starting at base 1. The receptor's source is a man aged 60-69 years in good health. Sample: blood. The V and J genes are TRBV7-8 and TRBJ2-2; TRBD1 might be the D gene, on 6 matching bases. The CDR3 protein is CASSNTGNRWAGELFF. The DNA is as follows: TGTGCCAGCAGTAACACAGGGAATCGATGGGCCGGGGAGCTGTTTTTT. Where the CDR3 stops, the reference TRBV7-8 and TRBJ2-2 genes take over; the full variable domain is GAGVSQSPRYKVAKRGQDVALRCDPISGHVSLFWYQQALGQGPEFLTYFQNEAQLDKSGLPSDRFFAERPEGSVSTLKIQRTQQEDSAVYLCASSNTGNRWAGELFFGEGSRLTVL.